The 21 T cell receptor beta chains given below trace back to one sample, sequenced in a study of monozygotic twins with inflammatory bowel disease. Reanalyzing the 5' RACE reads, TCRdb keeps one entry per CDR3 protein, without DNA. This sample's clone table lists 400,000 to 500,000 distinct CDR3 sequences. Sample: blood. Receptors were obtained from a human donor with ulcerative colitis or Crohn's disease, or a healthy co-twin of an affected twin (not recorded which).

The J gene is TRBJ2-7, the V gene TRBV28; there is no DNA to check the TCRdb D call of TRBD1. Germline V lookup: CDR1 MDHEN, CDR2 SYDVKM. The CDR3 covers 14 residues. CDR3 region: CASSLGQRVGEQYF.

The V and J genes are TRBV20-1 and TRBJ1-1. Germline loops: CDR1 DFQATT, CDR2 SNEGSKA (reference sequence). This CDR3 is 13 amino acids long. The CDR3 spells CSARAADRHEAFF.

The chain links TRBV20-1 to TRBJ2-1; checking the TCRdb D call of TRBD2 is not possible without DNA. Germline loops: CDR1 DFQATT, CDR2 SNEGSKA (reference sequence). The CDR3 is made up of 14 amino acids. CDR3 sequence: CSASSAGVGSEQFF.

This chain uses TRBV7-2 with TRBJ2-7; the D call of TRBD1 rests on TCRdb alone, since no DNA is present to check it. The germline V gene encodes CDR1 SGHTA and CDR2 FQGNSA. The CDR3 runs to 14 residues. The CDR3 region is CASSFRDRGYEQYF.

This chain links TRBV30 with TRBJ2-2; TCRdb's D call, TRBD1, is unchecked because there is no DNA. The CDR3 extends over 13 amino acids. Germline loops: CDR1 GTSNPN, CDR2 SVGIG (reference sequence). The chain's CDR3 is CAWSGRGSWELFF.

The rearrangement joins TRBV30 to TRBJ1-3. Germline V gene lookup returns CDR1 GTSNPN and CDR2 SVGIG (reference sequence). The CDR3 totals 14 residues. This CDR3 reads CAWSSSYGIHTIYF.

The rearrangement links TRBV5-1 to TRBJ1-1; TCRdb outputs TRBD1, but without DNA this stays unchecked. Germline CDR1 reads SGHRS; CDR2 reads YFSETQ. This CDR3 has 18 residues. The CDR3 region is CASSPDPGQTGMNTEAFF.

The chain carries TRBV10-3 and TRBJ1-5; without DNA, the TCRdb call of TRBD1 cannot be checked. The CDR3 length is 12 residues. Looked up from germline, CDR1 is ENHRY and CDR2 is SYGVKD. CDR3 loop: CASGTDNQPQHF.

The CDR3 here is CASSSRQASNEKLFF. The V and J genes are TRBV11-2 and TRBJ1-4; TCRdb picks TRBD1, but there is no DNA to check that call. The CDR3 sequence is 15 residues long. In germline, CDR1 is SGHAT, CDR2 FQNNGV.

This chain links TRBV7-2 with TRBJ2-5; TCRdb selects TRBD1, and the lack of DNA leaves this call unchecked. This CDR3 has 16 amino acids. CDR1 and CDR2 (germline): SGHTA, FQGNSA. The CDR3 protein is CASSLAGWGSGETQYF. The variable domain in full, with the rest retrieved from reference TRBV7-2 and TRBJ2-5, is GAGVSQSPSNKVTEKGKDVELRCDPISGHTALYWYRQSLGQGLEFLIYFQGNSAPDKSGLPSDRFSAERTGGSVSTLTIQRTQQEDSAVYLCASSLAGWGSGETQYFGPGTRLLVL.

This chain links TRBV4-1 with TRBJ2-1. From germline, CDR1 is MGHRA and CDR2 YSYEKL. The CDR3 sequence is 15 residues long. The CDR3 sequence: CASSQQRESYNEQFF.

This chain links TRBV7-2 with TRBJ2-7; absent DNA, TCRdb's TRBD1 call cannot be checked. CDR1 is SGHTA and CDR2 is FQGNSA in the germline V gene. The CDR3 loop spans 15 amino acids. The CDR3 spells CASSLATGPTYEQYF. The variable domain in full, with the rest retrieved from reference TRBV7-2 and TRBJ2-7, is GAGVSQSPSNKVTEKGKDVELRCDPISGHTALYWYRQSLGQGLEFLIYFQGNSAPDKSGLPSDRFSAERTGGSVSTLTIQRTQQEDSAVYLCASSLATGPTYEQYFGPGTRLTVT.

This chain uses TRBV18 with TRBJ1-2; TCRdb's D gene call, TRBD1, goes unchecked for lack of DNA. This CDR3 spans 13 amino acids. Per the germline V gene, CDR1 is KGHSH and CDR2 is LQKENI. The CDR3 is CASSPGQGPGYTF.

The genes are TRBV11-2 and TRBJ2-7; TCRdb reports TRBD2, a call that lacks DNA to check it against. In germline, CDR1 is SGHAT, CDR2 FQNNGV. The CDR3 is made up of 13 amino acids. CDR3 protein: CASSRGGEWEQYF.

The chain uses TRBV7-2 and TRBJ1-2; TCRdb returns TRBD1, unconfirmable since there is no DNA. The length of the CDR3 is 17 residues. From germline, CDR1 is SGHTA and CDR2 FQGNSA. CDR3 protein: CASRYDPGHRTNYGYTF.

CDR3 sequence: CASIQWGAGGTEAFF. The chain has TRBV27 and TRBJ1-1; TCRdb's assignment of TRBD1 cannot be checked, as there is no DNA. The CDR3 spans 15 residues. The germline V gene encodes CDR1 MNHEY and CDR2 SMNVEV (reference sequence).

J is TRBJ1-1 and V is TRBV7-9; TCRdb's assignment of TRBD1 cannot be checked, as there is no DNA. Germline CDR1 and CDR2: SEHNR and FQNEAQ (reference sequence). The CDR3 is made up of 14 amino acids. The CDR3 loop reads CASSFGQSNTEAFF.

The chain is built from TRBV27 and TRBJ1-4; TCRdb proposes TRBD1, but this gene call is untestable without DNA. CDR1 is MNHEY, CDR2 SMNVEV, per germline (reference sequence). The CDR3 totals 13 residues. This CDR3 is CASSNNRAEKLFF.

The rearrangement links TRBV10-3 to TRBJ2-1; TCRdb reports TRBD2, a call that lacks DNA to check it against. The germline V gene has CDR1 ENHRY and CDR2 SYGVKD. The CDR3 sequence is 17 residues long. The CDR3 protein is CAISDSSGGPRGNEQFF.

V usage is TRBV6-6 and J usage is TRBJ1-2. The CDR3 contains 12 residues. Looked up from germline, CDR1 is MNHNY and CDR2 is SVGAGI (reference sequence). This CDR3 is CASSYKDYGYTF.

CDR3 region: CASTLGGPPLNEQFF. The V gene is TRBV7-9, the J gene TRBJ2-1; TCRdb outputs TRBD1, but without DNA this stays unchecked. CDR1 and CDR2 (germline): SEHNR, FQNEAQ (reference sequence). This CDR3 has 15 residues.